Below, 24 T cell receptor beta chains from the same sample are listed, as sequenced in a study of cutaneous CD30+ T cell lymphoproliferative disorder and hepatitis E. Produced via immunoSEQ multiplex PCR; TCRdb's table is partial and in-frame only. The sample holds 7,000 to 9,500 clones, less than 80% seen once. Sequences were obtained from blood. These TCRs come from a human donor with a cutaneous T cell lymphoproliferative disorder associated with hepatitis E virus.

The sample holds a few counts of this clone. The chain is built from TRBV9 and TRBJ1-2; 9 bases align to TRBD1. The CDR3 has 16 residues. V was clipped by 0 bases and J by 4 bases; unmatched bases: 7. The germline CDR1 and CDR2 sequences are SGDLS and YYNGEE. The CDR3, as DNA: TGTGCCAGCAGCGTAGCCCGGGACAGGGTGGGCTATGGCTACACCTTC. It codes for CASSVARDRVGYGYTF.

The chain joins TRBV5-6 to TRBJ1-2; TRBD1 agrees at 9 bases. V lost 1 base to trimming and J lost 5 bases; unmatched junction nucleotides: 3. CDR3 length: 14 amino acids. Germline-derived CDR1 and CDR2 are SGHDT and YYEEEE. CDR3 nucleotides: TGTGCCAGCAGCTTGTCGGGACAGGGATATGGCTACACCTTC. Translated: CASSLSGQGYGYTF. Full variable domain (missing parts from reference TRBV5-6 and TRBJ1-2): DAGVTQSPTHLIKTRGQQVTLRCSPKSGHDTVSWYQQALGQGPQFIFQYYEEEERQRGNFPDRFSGHQFPNYSSELNVNALLLGDSALYLCASSLSGQGYGYTFGSGTRLTVV.

The chain is built from TRBV7-2 and TRBJ2-7; possibly TRBD1 for D (7 bases). The CDR3 sequence is 15 residues long. The V and J ends lost 5 bases and 2 bases respectively, with 16 bases between them. Germline CDR1 SGHTA, CDR2 FQGNSA. The CDR3 DNA is TGTGCCAGCAGCCGTTACGCGGGACAGACCTACGAGCAGTACTTC. Translating it yields CASSRYAGQTYEQYF.

Only a few counts were recorded for this clone. This chain connects TRBV4-2 to TRBJ2-3; 9 bases line up with TRBD1. Trimming at V came to 0 bases and at J to 1 base, leaving 5 bases not matched to a gene. There are 17 residues in the CDR3. Germline CDR1 reads LGHNA; CDR2 reads YNFKEQ. CDR3 nucleotide sequence: TGTGCCAGCAGCCAAGAAAGTAGGACAGGGGGCACAGATACGCAGTATTTT. Translation: CASSQESRTGGTDTQYF.

The chain uses TRBV21-1 and TRBJ2-3; the table names TRBD1, a call not compared with the DNA. TRBV21-1 is reported as a pseudogene. This CDR3 has 16 amino acids. The CDR3 region has the DNA TGTGCCAGCAGCACCCCGGGACAGGGACGCACAGATACGCAGTATTTT. It translates to CASSTPGQGRTDTQYF.

The V call is TRBV28, the J call TRBJ1-5; no firm D call. From germline, CDR1 is MDHEN and CDR2 SYDVKM. The CDR3 consists of 20 residues. Trimming pared 5 bases from V and 0 bases from J, leaving 26 bases between. The CDR3 coding sequence is TGTGCCAGCAGTACTCGCAGAACAACCCCTACCCGCTATAGCAATCAGCCCCAGCATTTT. It is translated as CASSTRRTTPTRYSNQPQHF.

The chain links TRBV9 to TRBJ1-1; no firm D call. Trimming removed 7 bases at V and 3 bases at J, with 16 bases between. The CDR3 runs 14 residues. Germline V gene sequence: CDR1 SGDLS, CDR2 YYNGEE. CDR3 in amino acids: CASSNPGKDTEAFF. DNA of the CDR3: TGTGCCAGCTCAAATCCCGGGAAGGACACTGAAGCTTTCTTT.

CDR3 in amino acids: CASSPFGQGGYEQYF. CDR3 coding DNA: TGTGCCAGCAGCCCTTTTGGCCAGGGTGGCTACGAGCAGTACTTC. The chain carries TRBV7-9 and TRBJ2-7, with D tentatively TRBD1 (5 bases). Trimming cost V 5 bases and J 3 bases, with 17 bases left between them. The CDR3 has 15 amino acids. Germline V lookup: CDR1 SEHNR, CDR2 FQNEAQ (reference sequence).

The chain couples TRBV7-9 to TRBJ1-4; D perhaps matches TRBD1 (6 bases). V lost 5 bases and J 6 bases, leaving 13 bases between the germline ends. Germline V gives CDR1 SEHNR, CDR2 FQNEAQ (reference sequence). CDR3 length: 14 amino acids. The CDR3 protein is CASSRTGTDEKLFF. CDR3 nucleotides: TGTGCCAGCAGCCGAACAGGGACGGATGAAAAACTGTTTTTT.

This clone was seen more than once but under ten times. V and J are TRBV6-4 and TRBJ2-1; 8 bases line up with TRBD2. Germline loops: CDR1 MRHNA, CDR2 SNTAGT. This CDR3 has 13 residues. The V gene end was trimmed by 2 bases and the J gene end by 8 bases; junction bases not matched to a gene: 2. CDR3 loop: CASSDGTRDEQFF. In nucleotides, the CDR3 is TGTGCCAGCAGTGACGGGACTAGGGATGAGCAGTTCTTC.

In regard to this clone: A read error may be the cause here, since a much bigger clone is one base away. This chain connects TRBV6-5 to TRBJ1-5; D not certain. V lost 5 bases and J lost 2, with 7 bases in between. The CDR3 is 13 amino acids. The germline V gene has CDR1 MNHEY and CDR2 SVGAGI. CDR3 bases: TGTGCCAGCAGTGGAAGGGGCAATCAGCCCCAGCATTTT. It yields the protein CASSGRGNQPQHF.

V is TRBV6-5 and J is TRBJ2-3; 8 nucleotides match TRBD2. The CDR3 covers 15 residues. J gave up 5 bases and V 6 bases, and 10 bases lay outside the gene matches. Germline V lookup: CDR1 MNHEY, CDR2 SVGAGI. The CDR3 spells CASSPEAGVQDTQYF. DNA for the CDR3: TGTGCCAGCAGCCCTGAAGCGGGGGTCCAAGATACGCAGTATTTT.

This chain uses TRBV28 with TRBJ1-5; no reliable D call. The germline V gene has CDR1 MDHEN and CDR2 SYDVKM. Deletions cut 5 bases from V and 0 bases from J, with 17 bases between. The CDR3 contains 17 residues. DNA for the CDR3: TGTGCCAGCAGTCGGTTGTATACAGAGTTTAGCAATCAGCCCCAGCATTTT. The encoded protein is CASSRLYTEFSNQPQHF.

V gene TRBV28 combines with J gene TRBJ1-1; D is unclear. The CDR3 is 15 amino acids. The germline V gene encodes CDR1 MDHEN and CDR2 SYDVKM. CDR3 DNA sequence: TGTGCGACCACGTTTTGGCAGATCGGTAACACTGAAGCTTTCTTT. Amino acids: CATTFWQIGNTEAFF.

The chain is built from TRBV6-1 and TRBJ2-3; possibly TRBD1 for D (5 bases). Germline assignment: CDR1 MNHNS and CDR2 SASEGT. Between the trimmed V and J ends, which lost 10 bases and 3 bases, there was a span of 20 bases. This CDR3 region has 15 residues. The CDR3 loop is CATHPGQGFTDTQYF. The CDR3 nucleotides are TGTGCCACCCACCCGGGTCAGGGTTTTACAGATACGCAGTATTTT.

V gene TRBV18 combines with J gene TRBJ1-2; tentatively, D is TRBD1 (5 bases). The CDR3 runs 13 residues. V shed 6 bases and J shed 2 bases, with 10 bases lying between them. Germline V gives CDR1 KGHSH, CDR2 LQKENI. DNA of the CDR3: TGTGCCAGCTCCGGGCGGGACAACTATGGCTACACCTTC. Amino acids: CASSGRDNYGYTF.

The J gene is TRBJ2-6, the V gene TRBV7-2; D remains unclear. The CDR3 covers 12 residues. The V gene's germline CDR1 is SGHTA and CDR2 FQGNSA. The V end lost 4 bases, the J end lost 9 bases, and 7 bases lay between the germline ends. Here the CDR3 reads CASSWQSNVLTF. Written as DNA, the CDR3 is TGTGCCAGCAGCTGGCAGAGCAACGTCCTGACTTTC.

The gene calls are TRBV6-5 and TRBJ1-1, with D unresolved. V was trimmed by 6 bases and J by 0 bases, leaving 14 bases between them. This CDR3 comprises 15 residues. The V gene's germline CDR1 is MNHEY and CDR2 SVGAGI. CDR3 coding DNA: TGTGCCAGCAGGATCTCAGACCGGTTGAACACTGAAGCTTTCTTT. It translates to CASRISDRLNTEAFF.

CDR3 sequence (DNA): TGCGCCAGCAGCTTGGGGCAGGGAAGCACAGATACGCAGTATTTT. Translated: CASSLGQGSTDTQYF. The chain uses TRBV5-1 and TRBJ2-3; TRBD1 is a possible D gene (5 bases). Trimming left V 0 bases short and J 0 bases short, with 8 bases between. Germline CDR1 reads SGHRS; CDR2 reads YFSETQ. The CDR3 loop spans 15 amino acids.

This chain uses TRBV9 with TRBJ2-7; D call uncertain. CDR1 and CDR2 from the germline V gene are SGDLS and YYNGEE. This CDR3 has 13 amino acids. Trimming left V 3 bases short and J 7 bases short, with 14 bases between. In nucleotides, the CDR3 is TGTGCCAGCAGCGCGTCCGTTTCCGGGGAGCAGTACTTC. Translated, it gives CASSASVSGEQYF.

The V gene is TRBV30, the J gene TRBJ2-2, with D possibly being TRBD1 (6 bases). Germline V gives CDR1 GTSNPN, CDR2 SVGIG (reference sequence). The CDR3 sequence is 12 residues long. The V and J ends lost 4 bases and 10 bases respectively, with 13 bases between them. The CDR3 nucleotides read TGTGCCTGGAACCCCCAGGGGCCGGAGCTGTTTTTT. It yields the protein CAWNPQGPELFF.

The CDR3 spells CASGTSGRVQETQYF. CDR3 nucleotide sequence: TGTGCCAGCGGGACTAGCGGGAGGGTCCAAGAGACCCAGTACTTC. The chain recombines TRBV19 with TRBJ2-5; TRBD2 aligns across 16 bases. The germline V gene encodes CDR1 LNHDA and CDR2 SQIVND (reference sequence). CDR3 size: 15 residues. The junction had 2 bases not matched to a gene; V was cut back by 9 bases and J by 1 base.

V usage is TRBV27 and J usage is TRBJ2-1; D is unresolved. Per germline, CDR1 MNHEY and CDR2 SMNVEV (reference sequence). Trimming removed 2 bases at V and 4 bases at J, with 6 bases between. The CDR3 runs to 13 residues. CDR3 loop: CASSLSLYNEQFF. CDR3 DNA sequence: TGTGCCAGCAGTTTAAGCCTTTACAATGAGCAGTTCTTC.

This sequence joins TRBV20-1 and TRBJ1-2; 8 bases agree with TRBD1. V gave up 6 bases and J gave up 5 bases; unmatched junction bases: 2. Germline loops: CDR1 DFQATT, CDR2 SNEGSKA (reference sequence). CDR3 length equals 11 residues. The CDR3: CSARQGYGYTF. CDR3 coding DNA: TGCAGTGCGAGACAGGGGTATGGCTACACCTTC.